This T cell receptor beta chain was found in a study of CD4 and CD8 cells across lung adenocarcinoma regions. The germline CDR1 and CDR2 sequences are MNHNS and SASEGT. Trimming took off 2 bases at V and 5 bases at J, with 9 bases between the two ends. The CDR3 length is 13 residues. TCRdb ran MiXCR on the PCR reads and lists one entry per CDR3 protein. The sample lists 3,000 to 4,000 distinct CDR3 sequences, about 59% seen once, with 15% to 20% in the top ten. This clonotype was counted once. The patients had localized lung adenocarcinoma, a non-small cell subtype. The chain recombines TRBV6-1 with TRBJ1-1; no clear D. Material: CD4+ T cells from the margin of a lung tumor. This receptor was identified in a male donor with lung adenocarcinoma. The CD4 and CD8 labels of this study may be unreliable. CDR3 amino acids: CASSEFRGTEAFF. In DNA, the CDR3 is TGTGCCAGCAGTGAATTCCGCGGGACTGAAGCTTTCTTT.